This T cell receptor beta chain comes out of a study of CD8 T cells in Susac syndrome. Whole-study findings and limits: The study conceded that its TCR sequencing and HLA analysis involved relatively few individuals.

With respect to this clonotype: What it recognizes is unknown.

RNA was extracted with the RNeasy kit, and a quantity of roughly 0.5 to 1 ug was reverse transcribed using random hexamers. MiXCR, run by TCRdb on the immunoSEQ multiplex PCR reads, gives a single entry per CDR3 protein. The repertoire holds some 96,000 distinct CDR3 sequences, with over 90% as singletons. The sequenced sample was CD4+ T cells from PBMCs. The sequence was collected from a human donor with Susac syndrome.

The DNA of the CDR3 is TGTGCCAGCAGCTTGCCCGACAGAAGCTCCTACGAGCAGTACTTC. This gives the protein CASSLPDRSSYEQYF. The chain is built from TRBV7-8 and TRBJ2-7; TRBD1 is a possible D gene (5 bases). The V end lost 3 bases, the J end lost 0 bases, and 12 bases lay between the germline ends. CDR3 length: 15 residues. Germline V gene lookup returns CDR1 SGHVS and CDR2 FQNEAQ.